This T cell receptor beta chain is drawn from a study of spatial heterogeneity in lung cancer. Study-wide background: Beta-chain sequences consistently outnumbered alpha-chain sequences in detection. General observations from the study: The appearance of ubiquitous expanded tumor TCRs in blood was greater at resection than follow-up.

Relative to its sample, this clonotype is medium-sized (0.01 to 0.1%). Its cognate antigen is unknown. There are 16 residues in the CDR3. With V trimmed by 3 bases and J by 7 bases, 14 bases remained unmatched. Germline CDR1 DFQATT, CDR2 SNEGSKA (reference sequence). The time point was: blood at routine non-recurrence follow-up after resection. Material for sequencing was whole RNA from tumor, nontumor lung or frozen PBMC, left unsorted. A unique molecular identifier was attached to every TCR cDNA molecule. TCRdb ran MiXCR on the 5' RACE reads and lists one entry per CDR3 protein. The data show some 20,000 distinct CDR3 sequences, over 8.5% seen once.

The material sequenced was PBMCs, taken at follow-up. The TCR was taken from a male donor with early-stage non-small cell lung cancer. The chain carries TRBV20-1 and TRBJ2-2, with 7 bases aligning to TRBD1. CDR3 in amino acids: CSASSDRVWGDGELFF. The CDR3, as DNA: TGCAGTGCTAGTTCCGACAGGGTATGGGGCGACGGGGAGCTGTTTTTT.